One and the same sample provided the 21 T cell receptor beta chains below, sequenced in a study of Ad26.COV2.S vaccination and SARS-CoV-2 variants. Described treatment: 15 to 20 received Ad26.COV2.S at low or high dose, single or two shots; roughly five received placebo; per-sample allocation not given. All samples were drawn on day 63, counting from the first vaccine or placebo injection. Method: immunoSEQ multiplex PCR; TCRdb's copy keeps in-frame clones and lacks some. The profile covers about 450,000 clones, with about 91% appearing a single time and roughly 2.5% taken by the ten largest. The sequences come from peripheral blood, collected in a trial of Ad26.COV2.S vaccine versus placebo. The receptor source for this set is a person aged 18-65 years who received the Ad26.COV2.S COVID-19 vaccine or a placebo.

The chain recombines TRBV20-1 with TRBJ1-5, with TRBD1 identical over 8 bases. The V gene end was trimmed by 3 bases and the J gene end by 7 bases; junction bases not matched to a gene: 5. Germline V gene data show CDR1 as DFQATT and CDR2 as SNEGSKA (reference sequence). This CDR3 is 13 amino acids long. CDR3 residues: CSASHRGEQPQHF. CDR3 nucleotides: TGCAGTGCTAGTCACAGGGGGGAACAGCCCCAGCATTTT.

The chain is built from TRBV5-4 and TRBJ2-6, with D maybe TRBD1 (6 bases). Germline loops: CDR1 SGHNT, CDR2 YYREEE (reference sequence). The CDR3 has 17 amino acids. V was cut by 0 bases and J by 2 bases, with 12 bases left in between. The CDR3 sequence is CASSLDGAGAGANVLTF. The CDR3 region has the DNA TGTGCCAGCAGCTTGGACGGGGCAGGGGCTGGGGCCAACGTCCTGACTTTC.

Written as DNA, the CDR3 is TGTGCCAGCAGTCGACTTGACAGGGTATACACCTTC. Translated: CASSRLDRVYTF. The genes are TRBV7-2 and TRBJ1-2; 7 bases agree with TRBD1. CDR3 length: 12 amino acids. Per the germline V gene, CDR1 is SGHTA and CDR2 is FQGNSA. Trimming removed 6 bases from V and 11 bases from J; junction bases left unmatched: 9. Full variable domain (missing parts from reference TRBV7-2 and TRBJ1-2): GAGVSQSPSNKVTEKGKDVELRCDPISGHTALYWYRQSLGQGLEFLIYFQGNSAPDKSGLPSDRFSAERTGGSVSTLTIQRTQQEDSAVYLCASSRLDRVYTFGSGTRLTVV.

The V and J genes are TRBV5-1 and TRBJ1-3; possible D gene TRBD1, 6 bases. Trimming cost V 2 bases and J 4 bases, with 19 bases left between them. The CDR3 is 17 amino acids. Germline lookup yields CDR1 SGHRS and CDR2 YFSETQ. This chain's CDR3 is CASSLLDRTTPGNTIYF. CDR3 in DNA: TGCGCCAGCAGCTTACTAGACAGGACTACTCCAGGAAACACCATATATTTT.

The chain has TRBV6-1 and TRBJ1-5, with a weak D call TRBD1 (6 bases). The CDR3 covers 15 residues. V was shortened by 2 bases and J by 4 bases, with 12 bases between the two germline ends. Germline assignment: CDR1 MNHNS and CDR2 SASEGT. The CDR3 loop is CASSERTVGNQPQHF. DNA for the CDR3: TGTGCCAGCAGTGAACGGACAGTTGGGAATCAGCCCCAGCATTTT.

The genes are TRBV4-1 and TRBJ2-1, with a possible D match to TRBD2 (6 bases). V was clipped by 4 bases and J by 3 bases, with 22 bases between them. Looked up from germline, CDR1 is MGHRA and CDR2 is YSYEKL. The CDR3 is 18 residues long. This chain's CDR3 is CASSPRGFGREHYNEQFF. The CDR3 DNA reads TGCGCCAGCAGCCCTCGGGGGTTCGGCCGGGAACACTACAATGAGCAGTTCTTC.

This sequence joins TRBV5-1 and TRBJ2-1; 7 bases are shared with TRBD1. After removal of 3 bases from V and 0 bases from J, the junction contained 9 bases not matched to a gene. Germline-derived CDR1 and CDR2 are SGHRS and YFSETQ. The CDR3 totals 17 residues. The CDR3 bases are TGCGCCAGCAGCTCAGCCCCCGGGACAGTCTCCTACAATGAGCAGTTCTTC. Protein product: CASSSAPGTVSYNEQFF.

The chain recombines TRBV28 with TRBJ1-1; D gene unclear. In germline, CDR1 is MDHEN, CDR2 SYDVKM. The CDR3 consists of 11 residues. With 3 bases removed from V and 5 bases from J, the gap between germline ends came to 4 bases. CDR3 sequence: CASSLGTEAFF. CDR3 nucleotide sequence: TGTGCCAGCAGTTTGGGGACTGAAGCTTTCTTT.

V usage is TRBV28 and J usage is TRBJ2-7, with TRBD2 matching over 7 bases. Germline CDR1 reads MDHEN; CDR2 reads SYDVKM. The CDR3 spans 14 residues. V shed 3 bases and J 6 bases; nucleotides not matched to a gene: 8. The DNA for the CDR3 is TGTGCCAGCAGTTTGGGCCCCGGGAGGAGCGAGCAGTACGTC. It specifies CASSLGPGRSEQYV.

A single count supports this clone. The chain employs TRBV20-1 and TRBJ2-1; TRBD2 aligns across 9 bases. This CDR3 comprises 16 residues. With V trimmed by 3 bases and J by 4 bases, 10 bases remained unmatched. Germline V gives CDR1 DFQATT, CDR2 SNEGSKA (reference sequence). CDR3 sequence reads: CSASVRLAGNYNEQFF. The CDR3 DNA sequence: TGCAGTGCTAGTGTTCGGCTAGCGGGGAATTACAATGAGCAGTTCTTC.

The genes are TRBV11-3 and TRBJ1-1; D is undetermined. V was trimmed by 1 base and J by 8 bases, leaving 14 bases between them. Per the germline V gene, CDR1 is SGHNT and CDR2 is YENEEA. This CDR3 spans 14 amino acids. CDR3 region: CASSLGGSRSEAFF. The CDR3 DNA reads TGTGCCAGCAGCTTAGGGGGATCCCGGTCGGAAGCTTTCTTT.

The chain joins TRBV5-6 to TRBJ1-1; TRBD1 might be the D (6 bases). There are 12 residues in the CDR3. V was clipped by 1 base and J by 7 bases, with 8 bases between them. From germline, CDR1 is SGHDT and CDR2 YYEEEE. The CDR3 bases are TGTGCCAGCAGCTTGTGGACAGATGAAGCTTTCTTT. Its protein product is CASSLWTDEAFF. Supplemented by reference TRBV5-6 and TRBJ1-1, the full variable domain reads DAGVTQSPTHLIKTRGQQVTLRCSPKSGHDTVSWYQQALGQGPQFIFQYYEEEERQRGNFPDRFSGHQFPNYSSELNVNALLLGDSALYLCASSLWTDEAFFGQGTRLTVV.

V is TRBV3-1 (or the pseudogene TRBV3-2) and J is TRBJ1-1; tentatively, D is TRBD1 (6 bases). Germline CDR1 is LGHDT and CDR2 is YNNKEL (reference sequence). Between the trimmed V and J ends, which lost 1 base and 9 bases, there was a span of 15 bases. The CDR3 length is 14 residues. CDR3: CASSQGWTAPKAFF. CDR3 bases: TGTGCCAGCAGCCAAGGGTGGACAGCTCCTAAAGCTTTCTTT.

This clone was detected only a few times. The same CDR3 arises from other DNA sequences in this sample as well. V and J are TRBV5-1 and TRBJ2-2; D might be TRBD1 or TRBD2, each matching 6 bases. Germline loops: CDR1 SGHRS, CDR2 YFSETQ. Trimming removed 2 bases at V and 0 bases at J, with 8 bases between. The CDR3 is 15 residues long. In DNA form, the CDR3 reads TGCGCCAGCAGCTTAGGGGGGACGAACACCGGGGAGCTGTTTTTT. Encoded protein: CASSLGGTNTGELFF.

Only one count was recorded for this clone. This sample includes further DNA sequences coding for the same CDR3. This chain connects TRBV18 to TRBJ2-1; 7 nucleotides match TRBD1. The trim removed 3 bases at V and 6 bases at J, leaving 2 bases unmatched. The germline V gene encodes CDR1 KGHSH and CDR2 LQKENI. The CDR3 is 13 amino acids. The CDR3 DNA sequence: TGTGCCAGCTCACCGGCAGGGGGCAATGAGCAGTTCTTC. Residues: CASSPAGGNEQFF.

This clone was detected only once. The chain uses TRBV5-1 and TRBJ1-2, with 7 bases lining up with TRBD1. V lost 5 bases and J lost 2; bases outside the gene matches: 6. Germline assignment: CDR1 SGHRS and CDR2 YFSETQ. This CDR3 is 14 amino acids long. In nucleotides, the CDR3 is TGCGCCAGCAGTCGCACAGGGGAGAACTATGGCTACACCTTC. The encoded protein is CASSRTGENYGYTF.

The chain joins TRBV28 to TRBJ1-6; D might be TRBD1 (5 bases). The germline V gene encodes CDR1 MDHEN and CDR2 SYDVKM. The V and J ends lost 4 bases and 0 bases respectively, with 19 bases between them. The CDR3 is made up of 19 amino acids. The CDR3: CASSSETGVLSSYNSPLHF. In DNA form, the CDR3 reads TGTGCCAGCAGTTCGGAAACAGGAGTACTGAGCTCCTATAATTCACCCCTCCACTTT. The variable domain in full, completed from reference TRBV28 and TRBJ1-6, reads DVKVTQSSRYLVKRTGEKVFLECVQDMDHENMFWYRQDPGLGLRLIYFSYDVKMKEKGDIPEGYSVSREKKERFSLILESASTNQTSMYLCASSSETGVLSSYNSPLHFGNGTRLTVT.

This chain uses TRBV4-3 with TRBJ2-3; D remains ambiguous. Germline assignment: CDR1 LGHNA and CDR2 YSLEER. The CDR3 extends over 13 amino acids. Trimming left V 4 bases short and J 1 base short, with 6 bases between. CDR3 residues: CASSLTGTDTQYF. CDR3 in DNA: TGCGCCAGCAGCCTTACAGGCACAGATACGCAGTATTTT.

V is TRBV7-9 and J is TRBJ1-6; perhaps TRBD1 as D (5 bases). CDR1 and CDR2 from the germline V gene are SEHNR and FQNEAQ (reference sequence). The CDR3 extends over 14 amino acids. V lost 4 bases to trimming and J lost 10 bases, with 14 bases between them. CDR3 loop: CASSSGAGRSPLHF. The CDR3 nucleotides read TGTGCCAGCAGCTCCGGGGCAGGGAGGTCACCCCTCCACTTT. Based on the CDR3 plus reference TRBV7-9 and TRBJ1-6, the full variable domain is DTGVSQNPRHKITKRGQNVTFRCDPISEHNRLYWYRQTLGQGPEFLTYFQNEAQLEKSRLLSDRFSAERPKGSFSTLEIQRTEQGDSAMYLCASSSGAGRSPLHFGNGTRLTVT.

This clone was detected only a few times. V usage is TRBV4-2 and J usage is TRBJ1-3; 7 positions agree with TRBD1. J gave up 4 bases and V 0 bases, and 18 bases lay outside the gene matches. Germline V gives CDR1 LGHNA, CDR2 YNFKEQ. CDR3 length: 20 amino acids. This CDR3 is CASSQDPLDREGDIGNTIYF. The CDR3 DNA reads TGTGCCAGCAGCCAAGATCCGTTAGACAGGGAAGGGGACATCGGAAACACCATATATTTT.

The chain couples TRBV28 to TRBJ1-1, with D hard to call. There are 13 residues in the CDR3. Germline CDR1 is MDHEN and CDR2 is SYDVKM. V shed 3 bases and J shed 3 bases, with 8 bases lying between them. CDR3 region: CASSFFGDTEAFF. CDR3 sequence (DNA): TGTGCCAGCAGTTTTTTCGGTGACACTGAAGCTTTCTTT.